A selection of T cell receptor beta chains follows, all from one sample in a study of OX40 agonist ivuxolimab in advanced cancers. Sequenced by immunoSEQ multiplex PCR; TCRdb stores in-frame clones only, minus some. Found here are 60,000 to 100,000 clones, over 70% of them singletons; the top ten hold about 0.5%. The source was CD4+ or CD8+ T cells sorted from blood, collected in a trial of the OX40 agonist ivuxolimab. The receptors stem from an adult with an advanced solid tumor such as melanoma, head and neck, liver or kidney cancer. Both conserved end residues are part of each CDR3. The D gene is left open where the match is weak. Only part of the rows carry a size: once, few, many, or a class if the clone is expanded.

>TRBD1|NA|TRBV19|TRBJ2-5
CASSTPGQGYQETQYF
TGTGCCAGTAGCACACCGGGACAGGGGTACCAAGAGACCCAGTACTTC
>NA|NA|TRBV12-5|TRBJ1-1
CASGLVLGLSTEAFF
TGTGCTAGTGGTTTGGTATTAGGGTTGAGCACTGAAGCTTTCTTT
>TRBD2|NA|TRBV6-1|TRBJ2-7
CASRLAGRNEQYF
TGTGCCAGCAGACTAGCGGGAAGGAACGAGCAGTACTTC
>NA|NA|TRBV7-2|TRBJ2-1
CASSLAGTLNEQFF
TGTGCCAGCAGCTTAGCGGGAACACTCAATGAGCAGTTCTTC
>TRBD2|NA|TRBV7-6|TRBJ2-7
CASSLVAGGPGEQYF
TGTGCCAGCAGCTTAGTTGCGGGAGGGCCAGGCGAGCAGTACTTC
>NA|NA|TRBV11-2|TRBJ2-3
CAHTDTQYF
TGTGCCCACACAGATACGCAGTATTTT
>TRBD2|NA|TRBV18|TRBJ2-2
CASSPLAGGNTGELFF
TGTGCCAGCTCACCACTAGCGGGAGGAAACACCGGGGAGCTGTTTTTT
>NA|NA|TRBV4-1|TRBJ1-5
CASSQGRFAQPQHF
TGCGCCAGCAGCCAAGGGAGGTTTGCTCAGCCCCAGCATTTT
>NA|once|TRBV18|TRBJ2-1
CASSLDAPGLTRSSSYNEQFF
TGTGCCAGCTCACTTGACGCGCCGGGACTTACACGTTCGAGCTCCTACAATGAGCAGTTCTTC
>NA|NA|TRBV9|TRBJ2-2
CASSPTARTNTGELFF
TGTGCCAGCAGCCCTACGGCACGTACTAACACCGGGGAGCTGTTTTTT
>NA|NA|TRBV13|TRBJ2-1
CASSRNGGYNEQFF
TGTGCCAGCAGCCGAAACGGGGGCTACAATGAGCAGTTCTTC
>TRBD2|NA|TRBV11-2|TRBJ2-3
CASSSHSSGGITDTQYF
TGTGCCAGCAGCTCCCACTCTAGCGGGGGGATCACAGATACGCAGTATTTT
>TRBD2|NA|TRBV4-2|TRBJ2-3
CASSPGAGGTDTQYF
TGTGCCAGCAGCCCCGGGGCGGGGGGGACAGATACGCAGTATTTT
>NA|once|TRBV27|TRBJ1-2
CASSFSSKGRNYGYTF
TGTGCCAGCAGTTTTTCCTCGAAGGGTAGAAACTATGGCTACACCTTC
>NA|NA|TRBV7-6|TRBJ2-1
CASSPPGTRNEQFF
TGTGCCAGCAGTCCCCCCGGGACACGTAATGAGCAGTTCTTC
>NA|NA|TRBV18|TRBJ2-6
CASTGTPAAGANVLTF
TGTGCCAGCACAGGGACCCCAGCAGCCGGGGCCAACGTCCTGACTTTC
>NA|NA|TRBV7-2|TRBJ1-1
CASSLRGRNTEAFF
TGTGCCAGCAGCCTGAGGGGGAGAAACACTGAAGCTTTCTTT
>NA|NA|TRBV6-1|TRBJ1-4
CASSDPGSSTNEKLFF
TGTGCCAGCAGTGACCCCGGGTCCTCAACTAATGAAAAACTGTTTTTT
>NA|NA|TRBV28|TRBJ2-7
CATGGGNGNREQYF
TGTGCCACAGGGGGGGGGAACGGAAATCGCGAGCAGTACTTC
>NA|NA|TRBV18|TRBJ2-5
CASSPDGGETQYF
TGTGCCAGCTCACCAGACGGTGGGGAGACCCAGTACTTC
>NA|NA|TRBV19|TRBJ2-2
CASSPKGVPTGELFF
TGTGCCAGTAGTCCTAAGGGGGTCCCCACCGGGGAGCTGTTTTTT
>NA|NA|TRBV14|TRBJ2-1
CASSQAGASFHRDPYNEQFF
TGTGCCAGCAGCCAAGCAGGGGCGTCGTTCCACAGGGACCCCTACAATGAGCAGTTCTTC
>TRBD2|few|TRBV5-4|TRBJ2-2
CASSPTSGMVTGELFF
TGTGCCAGCAGCCCGACTAGCGGGATGGTTACCGGGGAGCTGTTTTTT
>TRBD2|medium-sized|TRBV2|TRBJ2-7
CAGGLAGYEQYF
TGTGCCGGCGGTCTAGCGGGATACGAGCAGTACTTC
>TRBD2|NA|TRBV7-7|TRBJ2-5
CASSRGGAQETQYF
TGTGCCAGCAGTCGGGGGGGGGCCCAAGAGACCCAGTACTTC
>NA|NA|TRBV19|TRBJ2-2
CASSGSNTGELFF
TGTGCCAGTAGCGGTTCGAACACCGGGGAGCTGTTTTTT
>NA|once|TRBV5-1|TRBJ1-4
CASSPEFATNEKLFF
TGCGCCAGCAGTCCAGAGTTTGCAACTAATGAAAAACTGTTTTTT
>TRBD1|once|TRBV19|TRBJ1-2
CASSIGQVYGYTF
TGTGCCAGTAGTATCGGACAGGTCTATGGCTACACCTTC
>NA|NA|TRBV5-6|TRBJ1-2
CASSPGTYGYTF
TGTGCCAGCAGCCCCGGGACCTATGGCTACACCTTC
>TRBD1|NA|TRBV29-1|TRBJ1-2
CSVVGWGQGTNYGYTF
TGCAGCGTTGTAGGTTGGGGACAGGGGACTAACTATGGCTACACCTTC
>TRBD2|NA|TRBV7-9|TRBJ2-7
CASSFSGGAYEQYF
TGTGCCAGCAGCTTTAGCGGGGGAGCCTACGAGCAGTACTTC
>NA|NA|TRBV19|TRBJ1-1
CASSPGRLNTEAFF
TGTGCCAGTAGTCCTGGACGGCTGAACACTGAAGCTTTCTTT
>TRBD1|NA|TRBV5-1|TRBJ2-1
CASGDRQNEQFF
TGCGCCAGCGGGGACAGGCAAAATGAGCAGTTCTTC
>NA|NA|TRBV27|TRBJ2-7
CASSGYSPAYEQYF
TGTGCCAGCAGTGGGTACAGTCCCGCCTACGAGCAGTACTTC
>TRBD1|NA|TRBV7-2|TRBJ1-4
CASSQDRRIEKLFF
TGTGCCAGCAGCCAGGACAGGAGGATTGAAAAACTGTTTTTT
>NA|NA|TRBV18|TRBJ2-5
CASSPPGPGGETQYF
TGTGCCAGCTCACCACCGGGGCCCGGGGGTGAGACCCAGTACTTC
>TRBD1|NA|TRBV19|TRBJ2-3
CASSIPGRTGGRDTQYF
TGTGCCAGTAGTATCCCCGGACGGACAGGGGGCAGGGATACGCAGTATTTT
>TRBD1|NA|TRBV10-3|TRBJ1-1
CAIGKDGTGGSEAFF
TGTGCCATCGGGAAAGACGGGACAGGGGGATCTGAAGCTTTCTTT
>TRBD1|NA|TRBV25-1|TRBJ1-6
CASSEWPGQDNSPLHF
TGTGCCAGCAGTGAATGGCCGGGACAGGATAATTCACCCCTCCACTTT
>TRBD1|NA|TRBV2|TRBJ1-5
CASRSGTGIPQHF
TGTGCCAGCAGGTCAGGGACAGGCATACCCCAGCATTTT
>TRBD1|NA|TRBV7-2|TRBJ2-5
CASSPGQGGIQETQYF
TGTGCCAGCAGCCCCGGACAGGGAGGAATACAAGAGACCCAGTACTTC
>NA|NA|TRBV19|TRBJ2-1
CASSRQSGPNEQFF
TGTGCCAGTAGCCGACAGTCTGGCCCCAATGAGCAGTTCTTC
>TRBD2|once|TRBV6-1|TRBJ2-1
CASNLAGGHHNEQFF
TGTGCCAGCAATCTAGCGGGGGGGCACCACAATGAGCAGTTCTTC
>TRBD2|NA|TRBV6-5|TRBJ2-7
CASSYESGGGLNF
TGTGCCAGCAGTTACGAGAGCGGGGGGGGCCTAAACTTC
>NA|NA|TRBV2|TRBJ1-1
CASSLTGLNTEAFF
TGTGCCAGCTCGTTGACGGGGTTGAACACTGAAGCTTTCTTT
>NA|NA|TRBV5-1|TRBJ1-2
CASSLAPGADGYTF
TGCGCCAGCAGCTTGGCCCCGGGGGCAGATGGCTACACCTTC
>NA|NA|TRBV7-2|TRBJ1-1
CASSQDLGAFF
TGTGCCAGCAGCCAGGACCTGGGAGCTTTCTTT
>NA|NA|TRBV5-1|TRBJ2-7
CASSPNRDTREEQYF
TGCGCCAGCAGCCCAAATCGGGACACCAGGGAGGAGCAGTACTTC
>NA|NA|TRBV19|TRBJ2-7
CASSMNTGWGNYEQYF
TGTGCCAGTAGTATGAACACAGGGTGGGGGAACTACGAGCAGTACTTC
>NA|NA|TRBV6-5|TRBJ1-5
CASSSRGAFSNQPQHF
TGTGCCAGCAGTTCCCGCGGGGCCTTTAGCAATCAGCCCCAGCATTTT
>TRBD2|NA|TRBV13|TRBJ2-7
CASSEGLAGAEQYF
TGTGCCAGCAGCGAGGGACTAGCGGGAGCCGAGCAGTACTTC
>TRBD2|NA|TRBV18|TRBJ2-5
CASSSTPGLGETQYF
TGTGCCAGCTCGTCTACTCCGGGACTAGGGGAGACCCAGTACTTC
>NA|NA|TRBV11-2|TRBJ2-5
CASSPRGSTWETQYF
TGTGCCAGCAGCCCTCGGGGTTCCACATGGGAGACCCAGTACTTC
>NA|NA|TRBV29-1|TRBJ1-1
CSVEVLGLNTEAFF
TGCAGCGTTGAAGTTTTAGGGTTGAACACTGAAGCTTTCTTT
>TRBD1|NA|TRBV19|TRBJ1-1
CASWPGGGSNTEAFF
TGTGCCAGTTGGCCAGGGGGCGGATCGAACACTGAAGCTTTCTTT
>NA|NA|TRBV6-9|TRBJ1-5
CASSSSAGGNQPQHF
TGTGCCAGCAGTTCTTCAGCCGGGGGCAATCAGCCCCAGCATTTT
>TRBD1|NA|TRBV28|TRBJ1-2
CASSSGQGPYGYTF
TGTGCCAGCAGTTCGGGACAGGGCCCATATGGCTACACCTTC